This passage covers 30 T cell receptor beta chains from one sample sequenced in a study of identical twins. TCRdb independently ran MiXCR on the 5' RACE reads; one entry per CDR3 protein. The sample comprises about 530,000 distinct CDR3 sequences, roughly 15% of which are singletons, and roughly 0.46% rests with the top ten. This sample was also put to use in a study of yellow fever vaccine responses in identical twins.

Sequencing was carried out using CD4+ T cells sorted from blood. The receptor set was obtained from a woman aged 18-29 years in good health.

This sequence joins TRBV23-1 and TRBJ1-2; D remains unclear. TRBV23-1 is identified as an open reading frame with a role that is uncertain. The CDR3 runs to 13 residues. Trimming took 3 bases from V and 6 from J, leaving 11 bases between them. CDR3 region: CASSHEGTNGYTF. The CDR3 DNA reads TGCGCCAGCAGTCATGAGGGAACCAATGGCTACACCTTC.

The chain carries TRBV5-1 and TRBJ2-5, with D unresolved. Per germline, CDR1 SGHRS and CDR2 YFSETQ. CDR3 length: 16 amino acids. V lost 0 bases, J lost 5 bases, and 17 bases lay in between. CDR3 residues: CASSLGGSQGLETQYF. In nucleotides, the CDR3 is TGCGCCAGCAGCTTGGGGGGATCCCAAGGCCTTGAGACCCAGTACTTC. The full variable domain, completed using reference TRBV5-1 and TRBJ2-5, is KAGVTQTPRYLIKTRGQQVTLSCSPISGHRSVSWYQQTPGQGLQFLFEYFSETQRNKGNFPGRFSGRQFSNSRSEMNVSTLELGDSALYLCASSLGGSQGLETQYFGPGTRLLVL.

This clonotype was counted between two and nine times. The chain combines TRBV4-1 with TRBJ1-1, with D unresolved. V dropped 1 base and J dropped 0 bases, with 6 bases sitting between them. CDR3 length: 14 amino acids. Germline-derived CDR1 and CDR2 are MGHRA and YSYEKL. In DNA form, the CDR3 reads TGCGCCAGCAGCCAAGGACTAATGAACACTGAAGCTTTCTTT. Its translation: CASSQGLMNTEAFF.

The rearrangement links TRBV7-9 to TRBJ1-2; tentative D call: TRBD1 (5 bases). Germline V gene data show CDR1 as SEHNR and CDR2 as FQNEAQ (reference sequence). V was pared by 0 bases and J by 8 bases, with 16 bases between. The CDR3 spans 15 residues. The CDR3 nucleotides are TGTGCCAGCAGCTTAGCGGAGGGGCAAGGTGGAGGCTACACCTTC. Its protein product is CASSLAEGQGGGYTF.

This clonotype was seen only a few times. The chain links TRBV21-1 to TRBJ2-2. TRBV21-1 constitutes a pseudogene. The CDR3 runs 15 residues. CDR3 in amino acids: CASSTRSHDTGELFF. For the CDR3, the DNA is TGTGCCAGCAGCACCAGGAGTCATGACACCGGGGAGCTGTTTTTT.

This clonotype was seen only a few times. The gene calls are TRBV5-1 and TRBJ2-2; D is possibly TRBD2 (6 bases). The germline gives CDR1 SGHRS, CDR2 YFSETQ. The V end was cut by 0 bases, the J end by 6 bases, with 9 bases between. The CDR3 is 14 residues long. The CDR3, as DNA: TGCGCCAGCAGCTTGGCGGGGGAAGCCGGGGAGCTGTTTTTT. This gives the protein CASSLAGEAGELFF.

There are a few counts of this clonotype. The rearrangement uses TRBV5-1 and TRBJ1-1; a weak D match, TRBD1 (6 bases). This CDR3 has 13 amino acids. Trimming removed 6 bases from V and 1 base from J, with 10 bases in between. The germline V gene has CDR1 SGHRS and CDR2 YFSETQ. The CDR3 DNA sequence: TGCGCCAGCACGGAACAGGGGAACACTGAAGCTTTCTTT. It translates to CASTEQGNTEAFF.

The chain combines TRBV24-1 with TRBJ2-1, with 13 bases identical to TRBD2. This CDR3 has 17 residues. The germline gives CDR1 KGHDR, CDR2 SFDVKD. The trim removed 4 bases at V and 6 bases at J, leaving 8 bases unmatched. The CDR3: CATSDQTSGRWSNEQFF. Here the CDR3 DNA reads TGTGCCACCAGTGACCAGACTAGCGGGAGGTGGTCCAATGAGCAGTTCTTC.

This clonotype turned up a few times. This chain links TRBV4-1 with TRBJ1-2, with 7 bases lining up with TRBD1. The V gene's germline CDR1 is MGHRA and CDR2 YSYEKL. V gave up 3 bases and J gave up 8 bases; unmatched junction bases: 6. The CDR3 sequence is 13 residues long. The CDR3 DNA follows: TGCGCCAGCAGCCAGACAGGGCTGAGGGGCTACACCTTC. Amino acid sequence: CASSQTGLRGYTF.

The V gene is TRBV5-1, the J gene TRBJ2-5, with 7 bases that match TRBD2. V lost 4 bases and J lost 2; bases outside the gene matches: 5. There are 14 residues in the CDR3. Per the germline V gene, CDR1 is SGHRS and CDR2 is YFSETQ. The CDR3 region has the DNA TGCGCCAGCAGCAGCGGGGCCCCACAAGAGACCCAGTACTTC. Translation: CASSSGAPQETQYF.

There are many counts of this clonotype. The gene calls are TRBV11-2 and TRBJ1-2; a weak D match, TRBD1 (5 bases). With 3 bases removed from V and 0 bases from J, the gap between germline ends came to 14 bases. This CDR3 contains 16 residues. Germline CDR1 is SGHAT and CDR2 is FQNNGV. CDR3 protein: CASSLGRGPTNYGYTF. CDR3 sequence (DNA): TGTGCCAGCAGCTTGGGGAGGGGACCAACTAACTATGGCTACACCTTC.

The gene calls are TRBV4-1 and TRBJ2-7; D gene uncertain. CDR3 length equals 15 residues. Germline V gene data show CDR1 as MGHRA and CDR2 as YSYEKL. Trimming removed 0 bases from V and 0 bases from J, with 9 bases in between. CDR3 coding DNA: TGCGCCAGCAGCCAAGATGTGGTAGGCTCCTACGAGCAGTACGTC. Protein: CASSQDVVGSYEQYV.

In its sample, this clonotype was seen a few times. V and J are TRBV6-5 and TRBJ2-5; the D gene is possibly TRBD2 (5 bases). Trimming removed 4 bases from V and 1 base from J, with 10 bases in between. CDR3 length: 14 residues. Germline CDR1 and CDR2: MNHEY and SVGAGI. CDR3 loop: CASSSGVLQETQYF. The DNA of the CDR3 is TGTGCCAGCAGTTCCGGGGTGCTCCAAGAGACCCAGTACTTC.

The V and J genes are TRBV4-1 and TRBJ2-7; a possible D gene is TRBD2 (5 bases). This CDR3 comprises 14 residues. V was shortened by 4 bases and J by 2 bases, with 12 bases between the two germline ends. Germline CDR1 MGHRA, CDR2 YSYEKL. The CDR3 bases are TGCGCCAGCAGCCCCCTAGCTTTGGCCTACGAGCAGTACTTC. Protein: CASSPLALAYEQYF.

This clonotype was recorded a few times. The V gene is TRBV5-1, the J gene TRBJ2-3; weak D call: TRBD2 (5 bases). In germline, CDR1 is SGHRS, CDR2 YFSETQ. The CDR3 runs to 13 residues. Between the trimmed V and J ends, which lost 0 bases and 9 bases, there was a span of 11 bases. CDR3 loop: CASSLDGSLTQYF. The CDR3 nucleotides read TGCGCCAGCAGCTTGGATGGGAGTTTAACGCAGTATTTT.

The chain uses TRBV2 and TRBJ1-1; a weak D match, TRBD1 (5 bases). CDR1 and CDR2 from the germline V gene are SNHLY and FYNNEI. Deletions cut 3 bases from V and 3 bases from J, with 11 bases between. CDR3 size: 14 residues. The CDR3 DNA reads as TGTGCCAGCAGTGAGGACGGAGGGGACACTGAAGCTTTCTTT. This encodes CASSEDGGDTEAFF.

This clonotype was counted only a few times. The V and J genes are TRBV10-3 and TRBJ2-1; possible D gene TRBD2, 5 bases. CDR1 ENHRY and CDR2 SYGVKD come from the germline V gene. V gave up 2 bases and J gave up 5 bases, with 7 bases separating them. This CDR3 region has 13 residues. The CDR3 DNA is TGTGCCATCAGTGAGGCGGGTCACAATGAGCAGTTCTTC. This encodes CAISEAGHNEQFF.

The chain combines TRBV12-3 or TRBV12-4 with TRBJ1-2, with D uncertain. V was cut by 6 bases and J by 5 bases, with 19 bases left in between. The length of the CDR3 is 15 residues. The CDR3 sequence: CASSPQGQGLYGYTF. Written as DNA, the CDR3 is TGTGCCAGCAGCCCCCAAGGGCAAGGATTGTATGGCTACACCTTC.

This rearrangement joins TRBV27 to TRBJ1-6, with 7 bases fitting TRBD1. This CDR3 has 15 amino acids. Germline V gene data show CDR1 as MNHEY and CDR2 as SMNVEV (reference sequence). The J segment lost 5 bases and the V segment lost 6 bases, leaving 7 bases of the junction unmatched. This CDR3 is CASRKLDRDNSPLHF. The CDR3, as DNA: TGTGCCAGCAGAAAGTTAGACAGGGATAATTCACCCCTCCACTTT.

The CDR3, as DNA: TGCGCCAGCAGTCCCGGGACTAGCGGATTCACCGGGGAGCTGTTTTTT. It encodes CASSPGTSGFTGELFF. The rearrangement uses TRBV10-1 and TRBJ2-2; 11 positions match TRBD2. Per germline, CDR1 WNHNN and CDR2 SYGVQD (reference sequence). The CDR3 extends over 16 amino acids. V dropped 5 bases and J dropped 4; count of bases not matched to a gene: 6.

This clonotype has a handful of counts. The rearrangement uses TRBV2 and TRBJ2-1, with D hard to call. CDR3 length equals 14 residues. Germline V lookup: CDR1 SNHLY, CDR2 FYNNEI. The V end was cut by 8 bases, the J end by 6 bases, with 17 bases between. The CDR3, as DNA: TGTGCCAGCGAAGCATTCAGGTCCGGCAATGAGCAGTTCTTC. This codes for CASEAFRSGNEQFF.

This chain connects TRBV7-6 to TRBJ2-7, with 8 bases matching TRBD2. The V gene's germline CDR1 is SGHVS and CDR2 FNYEAQ. Germline trimming cut 1 base from V and 12 bases from J; bases unmatched to any gene: 14. The CDR3 extends over 15 amino acids. CDR3 loop: CASSLEGLGTDGWYF. The DNA for the CDR3 is TGTGCCAGCAGCTTAGAGGGACTAGGTACCGATGGGTGGTACTTC.

The table lists this clonotype with many counts. This sequence joins TRBV12-3 or TRBV12-4 and TRBJ1-4, with TRBD1 as a possible D gene (6 bases). This CDR3 spans 14 amino acids. Trimming removed 6 bases from V and 8 bases from J, with 16 bases in between. Here the CDR3 DNA reads TGTGCCAGCAGACGGGACACGGATGTAGAAAAACTGTTTTTT. Protein: CASRRDTDVEKLFF.

The chain is built from TRBV5-1 and TRBJ2-5; 15 nucleotides align to TRBD2. Germline trimming cut 3 bases from V and 5 bases from J; bases unmatched to any gene: 5. Germline CDR1 SGHRS, CDR2 YFSETQ. This CDR3 contains 16 residues. The chain's CDR3 is CASSWTSGRAPETQYF. The CDR3 DNA reads TGCGCCAGCAGCTGGACTAGCGGGAGGGCCCCGGAGACCCAGTACTTC.

A few counts support this clonotype. V is TRBV7-8 and J is TRBJ2-1, with 9 bases matching TRBD2. The germline gives CDR1 SGHVS, CDR2 FQNEAQ. After removal of 1 base from V and 7 bases from J, the junction contained 8 bases not matched to a gene. This CDR3 has 16 residues. The CDR3 DNA sequence: TGTGCCAGCAGCTTAGGATGGCGGGAGGGCCGGAATGAGCAGTTCTTC. It yields the protein CASSLGWREGRNEQFF.

The chain recombines TRBV7-2 with TRBJ2-1, with TRBD2 matching over 16 bases. Germline V lookup: CDR1 SGHTA, CDR2 FQGNSA. The CDR3 length is 15 residues. V shed 2 bases, J shed 14 bases, and the junction held 6 bases outside the gene matches. This CDR3 reads CASSLLGLAGGEEFF. Here the CDR3 DNA reads TGTGCCAGCAGCTTATTGGGACTAGCGGGGGGGGAGGAGTTCTTC.

In regard to this clonotype: A junction boundary mismatches the germline segment, possibly from a read error. The gene calls are TRBV12-3 or TRBV12-4 and TRBJ1-2; tentative D call: TRBD1 (6 bases). The CDR3 extends over 13 amino acids. This chain's CDR3 is CASSLGEGVGYTF. Here the CDR3 DNA reads TGTGCCAGCAGCTTAGGGGAGGGGGTTGGCTACACCTTC.

V and J are TRBV12-3 or TRBV12-4 and TRBJ1-5; 10 bases match TRBD1. V shed 6 bases, J shed 6 bases, and the junction held 8 bases outside the gene matches. The CDR3 totals 15 residues. CDR3 residues: CASSPGQGRSQPQHF. The CDR3 nucleotides are TGTGCCAGCAGCCCGGGACAGGGGCGAAGTCAGCCCCAGCATTTT.

The rearrangement links TRBV6-5 to TRBJ1-2; D is undetermined. Trimming removed 0 bases from V and 7 bases from J, with 12 bases in between. Germline assignment: CDR1 MNHEY and CDR2 SVGAGI. The CDR3 runs 14 residues. The CDR3 bases are TGTGCCAGCAGTTACTCCCCAGGTCGAGGTGGCTACACCTTC. It is translated as CASSYSPGRGGYTF.

In this sample, this clonotype turned up many times. CDR3 loop: CAISRRGPTGSYEQYF. The CDR3 DNA is TGTGCCATCAGTCGCCGCGGCCCGACGGGGTCCTACGAGCAGTACTTC. The chain joins TRBV10-3 to TRBJ2-7, with D tentatively TRBD2 (5 bases). Per germline, CDR1 ENHRY and CDR2 SYGVKD. V lost 5 bases and J 1 base, leaving 18 bases between the germline ends. The CDR3 contains 16 residues.